These 11 T cell receptor beta chains originate from one sample sequenced in a study of regulatory T cells in long-lasting Graves disease. Construction of TCR beta libraries relied on iRepertoire HTBI primers and on Arm-PCR targeting CDR3 regions. TCRdb ran MiXCR on the multiplex PCR reads and lists one entry per CDR3 protein. The sample yields a few hundred thousand distinct CDR3 sequences, about 25% seen once. Time point meaning: persistent/refractory GD, antithyroid drugs over 5 years with positive TRAb. RNA from PBMCs was the source of the TCR library. Material: peripheral blood mononuclear cells (PBMCs), obtained when the disease was refractory, from a patient treated with antithyroid drugs. These receptors were obtained from a female donor with Graves disease.

This sequence joins TRBV20-1 and TRBJ1-1; D not certain. This CDR3 contains 11 residues. Trimming removed 3 bases at V and 7 bases at J, with 9 bases between. Germline CDR1 and CDR2: DFQATT and SNEGSKA (reference sequence). The CDR3 DNA reads TGCAGTGCTAGTAGGGAATATGAAGCTTTCTTT. Amino acid sequence: CSASREYEAFF.

The rearrangement joins TRBV7-2 to TRBJ1-3; 7 bases fit TRBD1. The CDR3 runs 15 residues. Germline V gene sequence: CDR1 SGHTA, CDR2 FQGNSA. With V trimmed by 4 bases and J by 4 bases, 7 bases remained unmatched. CDR3 coding DNA: TGTGCCAGCAGCTCCCGACAGGGTTCCGGAAACACCATATATTTT. Translated, it gives CASSSRQGSGNTIYF.

The chain couples TRBV19 to TRBJ2-7, with D uncertain. This CDR3 spans 13 amino acids. Trimming pared 3 bases from V and 3 bases from J, leaving 9 bases between. CDR1 is LNHDA and CDR2 is SQIVND in the germline V gene (reference sequence). The CDR3 loop is CASSMAGIYEQYF. The CDR3 coding sequence is TGTGCCAGTAGTATGGCAGGAATCTACGAGCAGTACTTC.

This clonotype was recorded many times. This rearrangement joins TRBV12-3 or TRBV12-4 to TRBJ1-5; 7 nucleotides align to TRBD1. The CDR3 extends over 18 amino acids. J lost 0 bases, V lost 4 bases, and 12 bases had no gene match. The CDR3 bases are TGTGCCAGCAGTTCCCCCGCCGGGACAGAGCATAGCAATCAGCCCCAGCATTTT. Residues: CASSSPAGTEHSNQPQHF.

This clonotype turned up a few times. The chain carries TRBV20-1 and TRBJ1-2; TRBD1 matches 7 bases. V was pared by 5 bases and J by 2 bases, with 5 bases of the junction left unmatched. The CDR3 has 13 amino acids. From germline, CDR1 is DFQATT and CDR2 SNEGSKA (reference sequence). CDR3 in DNA: TGCAGTGCTGGTCGGACAGGAAACTATGGCTACACCTTC. Its translation: CSAGRTGNYGYTF.

The chain joins TRBV5-1 to TRBJ2-5, with 7 positions matching TRBD2. J lost 0 bases, V lost 1 base, and 9 bases had no gene match. The germline V gene encodes CDR1 SGHRS and CDR2 YFSETQ. The CDR3 covers 17 residues. Here the CDR3 DNA reads TGCGCCAGCAGCTTGTTTTCGGGGGGAACCTACCAAGAGACCCAGTACTTC. The encoded protein is CASSLFSGGTYQETQYF.

Ten or more counts support this clonotype. This chain links TRBV7-8 with TRBJ1-1; the D gene is possibly TRBD1 (6 bases). Germline V gene lookup returns CDR1 SGHVS and CDR2 FQNEAQ. Between the trimmed V and J ends, which lost 2 bases and 5 bases, there was a span of 21 bases. This CDR3 region has 17 residues. As DNA, the CDR3 is TGTGCCAGCAGCTTACAACCACCGGGACACCTAGGAACTGAAGCTTTCTTT. It codes for CASSLQPPGHLGTEAFF.

This chain connects TRBV9 to TRBJ2-5; D gene ambiguous. Germline lookup yields CDR1 SGDLS and CDR2 YYNGEE. Trimming stripped 0 bases from V and 5 bases from J, with 8 bases between. The CDR3 has 13 amino acids. This CDR3 reads CASSVATKETQYF. The DNA for the CDR3 is TGTGCCAGCAGCGTAGCTACGAAGGAGACCCAGTACTTC.

V usage is TRBV4-3 and J usage is TRBJ1-4, with 8 nucleotides matching TRBD1. The junction had 13 bases not matched to a gene; V was cut back by 5 bases and J by 2 bases. This CDR3 region has 18 residues. CDR1 is LGHNA, CDR2 YSLEER, per germline. The CDR3 loop reads CASSTRTGWSLTNEKLFF. The DNA of the CDR3 is TGCGCCAGCAGCACACGGACAGGGTGGTCTCTCACTAATGAAAAACTGTTTTTT.

The CDR3 spells CASSNDRGNEQFF. The CDR3 DNA reads TGTGCCAGCAGCAACGACAGGGGCAATGAGCAGTTCTTC. The chain uses TRBV12-3 or TRBV12-4 and TRBJ2-1; 8 bases agree with TRBD1. J lost 6 bases, V lost 6 bases, and 4 bases had no gene match. The length of the CDR3 is 13 residues.

This clonotype was picked up a small number of times. This rearrangement joins TRBV20-1 to TRBJ1-1; TRBD1 agrees at 9 bases. This CDR3 is 15 amino acids long. The V gene's germline CDR1 is DFQATT and CDR2 SNEGSKA (reference sequence). The junction had 9 bases not matched to a gene; V was cut back by 2 bases and J by 5 bases. CDR3 nucleotide sequence: TGCAGTGCTAGACACAACAGGGGGCGCGGGACTGAAGCTTTCTTT. Protein product: CSARHNRGRGTEAFF.